Sequencing of this T cell receptor (beta chain) was carried out in a study of vaccination and CD4 T cells after COVID-19. Study observations and caveats: Early timepoints after natural infection were not analyzed in these convalescent patients.

Treatment defined: approximately 11-day PBMC culture with coronavirus spike peptide pools or control peptides (ViraFEST assay). This clonotype came up a few times. Its target is unknown. The Oncomine TCR Beta short-read assay was applied to DNA of cultured CD4+ T cells. Scientists extracted genomic DNA from CD4+ T cells grown in culture. MiXCR was run by TCRdb on the PCR reads, yielding one entry per CDR3 protein. There are roughly 8,000 distinct CDR3 sequences in the sample; approximately 51% occur only once, and roughly 37% lies in the top ten. Germline V CDR1 and CDR2: DFQATT, SNEGSKA (reference sequence). V was cut by 3 bases and J by 1 base, with 21 bases left in between. The CDR3 sequence is 17 residues long.

The TCR sequence derives from a human donor who had recovered from COVID-19. The chain carries TRBV20-1 and TRBJ1-1; tentative D call: TRBD1 (5 bases). The sequenced sample consisted of CD4+ T cells from blood, cultured in vitro. The CDR3 DNA sequence: TGCAGTGCTAGGGGACGGAGATATGGAACCCCGAACACTGAAGCTTTCTTT. It codes for CSARGRRYGTPNTEAFF.